This passage covers 5 T cell receptor beta chains from one sample sequenced in a study of blood T cell repertoires in COVID-19. TCRdb keeps only in-frame clones here, not all; method: immunoSEQ multiplex PCR. The sample holds over 95,000 clones, roughly 84% seen once. The source material was peripheral blood. The receptors shown here come from a man between 35 and 55 years old with acute or convalescent COVID-19.

The CDR3 DNA reads as TGTGCCAGCAGCCCCACTTATGCGACTGGGGCCAACGTCCTGACTTTC. Protein: CASSPTYATGANVLTF. The chain joins TRBV7-8 to TRBJ2-6; D is uncertain. The CDR3 loop spans 16 amino acids. Trimming stripped 5 bases from V and 2 bases from J, with 13 bases between. Germline CDR1 SGHVS, CDR2 FQNEAQ. The complete variable domain, with remaining parts taken from reference TRBV7-8 and TRBJ2-6, reads GAGVSQSPRYKVAKRGQDVALRCDPISGHVSLFWYQQALGQGPEFLTYFQNEAQLDKSGLPSDRFFAERPEGSVSTLKIQRTQQEDSAVYLCASSPTYATGANVLTFGAGSRLTVL.

This clone appeared a few times. This chain links TRBV7-8 with TRBJ2-4; D is unclear. The CDR3 extends over 11 amino acids. The germline V and J ends were trimmed by 9 bases and 4 bases, with 7 bases remaining between them. The germline gives CDR1 SGHVS, CDR2 FQNEAQ. The CDR3 nucleotides read TGTGCCAGTCTAGAAAAAAACATTCAGTACTTC. This encodes CASLEKNIQYF.

This clone occurred once. This CDR3 reads CASSLDRGSGANVLTF. CDR3 sequence (DNA): TGCGCCAGCAGCCTGGACAGGGGCTCTGGGGCCAACGTCCTGACTTTC. The rearrangement joins TRBV4-1 to TRBJ2-6; TRBD1 matches 9 bases. V dropped 4 bases and J dropped 0; count of bases not matched to a gene: 1. The CDR3 extends over 16 amino acids. CDR1 and CDR2 from the germline V gene are MGHRA and YSYEKL.

This clone was observed a handful of times. The chain has TRBV19 and TRBJ2-7, with 9 bases matching TRBD1. Trimming cost V 4 bases and J 4 bases; bases outside gene matches: 11. Germline V gene sequence: CDR1 LNHDA, CDR2 SQIVND (reference sequence). This CDR3 comprises 16 residues. The CDR3 is CASSNAGTGLGYEQYF. The CDR3 DNA reads as TGTGCCAGTAGTAATGCCGGGACAGGGCTTGGGTACGAGCAGTACTTC.

This clone was recorded a few times. The chain has TRBV6-2 or TRBV6-3 and TRBJ1-1; D gene unclear. This CDR3 contains 12 residues. The V end was cut by 2 bases, the J end by 3 bases, with 4 bases between. Germline loops: CDR1 MNHEY, CDR2 SVGEGT. CDR3 region: CASSYEYTEAFF. CDR3 DNA: TGTGCCAGCAGTTACGAGTACACTGAAGCTTTCTTT.